What follows is one T cell receptor beta chain and its context. CDR1 SGHTA and CDR2 FQGNSA come from the germline V gene. J gave up 2 bases and V 5 bases, and 3 bases lay outside the gene matches. This CDR3 is 13 amino acids long. The PCR employed 60 Vbeta primers together with 13 Jbeta primers. TCRdb's table, derived via immunoSEQ multiplex PCR, lists solely in-frame clones and lacks some. The repertoire consists of fewer than 110,000 clones, with more than 70% occurring once and the leading ten covering around 3.6%. These data are taken from a study of cytomegalovirus exposure and HLA in healthy donors.

This clonotype was obtained from a man aged 25-45 years in good health and CMV-seronegative. The gene calls are TRBV7-2 and TRBJ2-7; 7 bases align to TRBD1. The sample comprised PBMCs. This chain's CDR3 is CASSPDRTYEQYF. The CDR3 DNA reads as TGTGCCAGCAGCCCGGACAGGACCTACGAGCAGTACTTC.